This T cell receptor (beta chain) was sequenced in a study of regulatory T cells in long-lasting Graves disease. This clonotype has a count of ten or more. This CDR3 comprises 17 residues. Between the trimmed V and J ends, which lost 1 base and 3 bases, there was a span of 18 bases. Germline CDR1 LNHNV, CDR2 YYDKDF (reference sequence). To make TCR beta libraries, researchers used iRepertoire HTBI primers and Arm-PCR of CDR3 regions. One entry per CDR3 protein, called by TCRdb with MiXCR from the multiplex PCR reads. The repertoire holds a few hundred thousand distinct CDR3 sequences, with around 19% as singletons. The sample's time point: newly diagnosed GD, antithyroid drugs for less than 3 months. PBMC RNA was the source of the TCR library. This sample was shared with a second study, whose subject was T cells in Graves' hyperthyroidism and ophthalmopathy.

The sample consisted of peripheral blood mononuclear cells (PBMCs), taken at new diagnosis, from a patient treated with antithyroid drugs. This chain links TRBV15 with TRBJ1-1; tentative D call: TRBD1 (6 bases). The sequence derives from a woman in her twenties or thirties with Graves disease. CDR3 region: CATSRASSTGPYTEAFF. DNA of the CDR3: TGTGCCACCAGCAGAGCATCCTCGACAGGACCTTACACTGAAGCTTTCTTT.